Shown below are 28 T cell receptor beta chains from a single sample sequenced in a study of OX40 agonist ivuxolimab in advanced cancers. Library preparation employed the immunoSEQ multiplex PCR assay. TCRdb's version of the immuneACCESS table is confined to in-frame rearrangements and falls short of the full clone set. An unresolved V gene accounts for under half of the shortfall where checked; the remainder is of unknown origin. The table for this sample lists about 120,000 clones; 80% to 90% of them were counted only once. Of the sample, 0.55% is held by the ten largest clones. Sequenced material: CD4+ or CD8+ T cells sorted from blood, taken in a trial of the OX40 agonist ivuxolimab. These receptors all come from an adult with an advanced solid tumor such as melanoma, head and neck, liver or kidney cancer.

The rearrangement uses TRBV6-6 and TRBJ2-1, with D possibly matching TRBD2 (7 bases). This CDR3 has 15 amino acids. Germline V lookup: CDR1 MNHNY, CDR2 SVGAGI (reference sequence). Trimming shortened V by 5 bases and J by 6 bases, and 17 bases separated the two germline ends. CDR3 amino acids: CASSPWGGRRNEQFF. The DNA of the CDR3 is TGTGCCAGCAGTCCTTGGGGGGGGCGGCGCAATGAGCAGTTCTTC.

The V and J genes are TRBV27 and TRBJ2-3; D unclear. The CDR3 has 13 amino acids. CDR1 is MNHEY, CDR2 SMNVEV, per germline (reference sequence). Trimming took off 3 bases at V and 5 bases at J, with 9 bases between the two ends. CDR3 sequence (DNA): TGTGCCAGCAGTTTCGTGGTAAAAGATACGCAGTATTTT. This codes for CASSFVVKDTQYF.

The chain links TRBV28 to TRBJ2-1; 11 nucleotides line up with TRBD2. The trim removed 5 bases at V and 8 bases at J, leaving 17 bases unmatched. Per the germline V gene, CDR1 is MDHEN and CDR2 is SYDVKM. CDR3 size: 18 residues. The CDR3 sequence: CASSPSTPSGGTGDEQFF. The CDR3 bases are TGTGCCAGCAGTCCCTCCACTCCTAGCGGGGGGACGGGGGATGAGCAGTTCTTC. Complete variable domain (other parts from reference TRBV28 and TRBJ2-1): DVKVTQSSRYLVKRTGEKVFLECVQDMDHENMFWYRQDPGLGLRLIYFSYDVKMKEKGDIPEGYSVSREKKERFSLILESASTNQTSMYLCASSPSTPSGGTGDEQFFGPGTRLTVL.

The rearrangement links TRBV19 to TRBJ2-7, with TRBD2 identical over 11 bases. The V and J ends lost 5 bases and 5 bases, in that order; junction bases with no gene match: 5. CDR1 LNHDA and CDR2 SQIVND come from the germline V gene (reference sequence). The CDR3 is 14 residues long. CDR3 residues: CASSWGLAVDEQYF. As DNA, the CDR3 is TGTGCCAGTAGTTGGGGACTAGCGGTGGACGAGCAGTACTTC.

The chain combines TRBV6-6 with TRBJ1-2; D unclear. This CDR3 contains 15 residues. The germline V and J ends were trimmed by 2 bases and 1 base, with 11 bases remaining between them. In germline, CDR1 is MNHNY, CDR2 SVGAGI (reference sequence). The CDR3 is CASSYRGGGNYGYTF. As DNA, the CDR3 is TGTGCCAGCAGTTACCGAGGCGGTGGTAACTATGGCTACACCTTC.

This sequence joins TRBV2 and TRBJ2-5; D possibly corresponds to TRBD2 (5 bases). V dropped 4 bases and J dropped 1 base, with 10 bases sitting between them. CDR3 length: 14 amino acids. Germline V gene lookup returns CDR1 SNHLY and CDR2 FYNNEI. This CDR3 reads CASSGGPPQETQYF. The DNA for the CDR3 is TGTGCCAGCAGTGGAGGGCCCCCCCAAGAGACCCAGTACTTC. Filled out from reference TRBV2 and TRBJ2-5, the complete variable domain reads EPEVTQTPSHQVTQMGQEVILRCVPISNHLYFYWYRQILGQKVEFLVSFYNNEISEKSEIFDDQFSVERPDGSNFTLKIRSTKLEDSAMYFCASSGGPPQETQYFGPGTRLLVL.

This clone was counted a few times. V and J are TRBV5-6 and TRBJ1-5; the D gene is possibly TRBD1 (6 bases). Germline V gene data show CDR1 as SGHDT and CDR2 as YYEEEE. The CDR3 extends over 14 amino acids. The ends were cut back, 4 bases at V and 6 bases at J, with 14 bases in the middle. CDR3 DNA sequence: TGTGCCAGCAGCACACTACAGGGCACTCAGCCCCAGCATTTT. This sequence encodes CASSTLQGTQPQHF.

The chain joins TRBV6-5 to TRBJ1-6; D might be TRBD1 (5 bases). The CDR3 loop spans 15 amino acids. The V gene's germline CDR1 is MNHEY and CDR2 SVGAGI. V shed 2 bases and J shed 4 bases, with 9 bases lying between them. CDR3 bases: TGTGCCAGCAGTTACGTGGGGCCGTATAATTCACCCCTCCACTTT. Protein sequence: CASSYVGPYNSPLHF.

V is TRBV10-3 and J is TRBJ2-5; perhaps D is TRBD1 or TRBD2 (5 bases each). Between the trimmed V and J ends, which lost 10 bases and 2 bases, there was a span of 14 bases. The CDR3 has 13 amino acids. Germline V gene data show CDR1 as ENHRY and CDR2 as SYGVKD. The CDR3 spells CATHRDLQETQYF. The DNA for the CDR3 is TGTGCCACCCACCGGGACCTACAAGAGACCCAGTACTTC.

In its sample, this clone was seen once. V and J are TRBV6-5 and TRBJ2-7; 7 nucleotides line up with TRBD1. Germline V gene sequence: CDR1 MNHEY, CDR2 SVGAGI. The V and J ends lost 10 bases and 4 bases, in that order; junction bases with no gene match: 13. This CDR3 has 14 amino acids. CDR3: CATGAQGQNYEQYF. CDR3 sequence (DNA): TGTGCCACCGGGGCCCAGGGACAGAATTACGAGCAGTACTTC.

The chain has TRBV19 and TRBJ2-7; the D gene is possibly TRBD1 (5 bases). This CDR3 spans 13 amino acids. Looked up from germline, CDR1 is LNHDA and CDR2 is SQIVND (reference sequence). V was clipped by 5 bases and J by 3 bases, with 11 bases between them. CDR3: CASSGAVNYEQYF. The CDR3 bases are TGTGCCAGTAGTGGGGCAGTGAACTACGAGCAGTACTTC.

For the CDR3, the DNA is TGCGCCAGCAGCCAAGATGATTCGGGGCGGATTGGCTACACCTTC. As protein: CASSQDDSGRIGYTF. The chain is built from TRBV4-1 and TRBJ1-2; possibly TRBD1 for D (5 bases). The V gene's germline CDR1 is MGHRA and CDR2 YSYEKL. Deletions cut 0 bases from V and 7 bases from J, with 15 bases between. CDR3 size: 15 residues.

The chain carries TRBV19 and TRBJ1-3; D call uncertain. The length of the CDR3 is 14 residues. Trimming removed 3 bases at V and 4 bases at J, with 10 bases between. Germline assignment: CDR1 LNHDA and CDR2 SQIVND (reference sequence). In DNA, the CDR3 is TGTGCCAGTAGTATCGCGACCCTCGGAAACACCATATATTTT. This codes for CASSIATLGNTIYF. The variable domain in full, completed from reference TRBV19 and TRBJ1-3, reads DGGITQSPKYLFRKEGQNVTLSCEQNLNHDAMYWYRQDPGQGLRLIYYSQIVNDFQKGDIAEGYSVSREKKESFPLTVTSAQKNPTAFYLCASSIATLGNTIYFGEGSWLTVV.

This clone was detected only once. The CDR3, as DNA: TGTGCCAGCAGCCCTCAGGGTGGGGAAGAGACCCAGTACTTC. It translates to CASSPQGGEETQYF. The V gene is TRBV5-4, the J gene TRBJ2-5; possible D gene TRBD1, 5 bases. Deletions cut 4 bases from V and 3 bases from J, with 13 bases between. This CDR3 is 14 amino acids long. CDR1 is SGHNT, CDR2 YYREEE, per germline (reference sequence).

V gene TRBV7-9 combines with J gene TRBJ1-2, with no clear D. The CDR3 runs 13 residues. V dropped 1 base and J dropped 4 bases, with 7 bases sitting between them. Germline V gene data show CDR1 as SEHNR and CDR2 as FQNEAQ (reference sequence). The CDR3 nucleotides read TGTGCCAGCAGCTTAGAACGGTCCTATGGCTACACCTTC. It yields the protein CASSLERSYGYTF.

The rearrangement joins TRBV5-1 to TRBJ2-3, with a possible D match to TRBD1 (6 bases). This CDR3 is 15 amino acids long. The germline gives CDR1 SGHRS, CDR2 YFSETQ. The germline V and J ends were trimmed by 4 bases and 0 bases, with 12 bases remaining between them. CDR3 nucleotide sequence: TGCGCCAGCAGCAAATCAGGGACAAGCACAGATACGCAGTATTTT. It codes for CASSKSGTSTDTQYF.

This clone was counted only a few times. This chain uses TRBV4-3 with TRBJ1-5; 7 nucleotides align to TRBD1. The V and J ends lost 0 bases and 4 bases, in that order; junction bases with no gene match: 3. The CDR3 is made up of 15 amino acids. Germline V CDR1 and CDR2: LGHNA, YSLEER. The CDR3 here is CASSQDRGLNQPQHF. DNA for the CDR3: TGCGCCAGCAGCCAAGACAGGGGGTTAAATCAGCCCCAGCATTTT.

For the CDR3, the DNA is TGTGCCAGCAGCTTAGATCAGTGGCAAGCTTTCTTT. It specifies CASSLDQWQAFF. The chain carries TRBV7-2 and TRBJ1-1; D unclear. This CDR3 comprises 12 residues. CDR1 is SGHTA, CDR2 FQGNSA, per germline. V was pared by 1 base and J by 9 bases, with 9 bases between.

The chain combines TRBV28 with TRBJ2-1, with 9 bases aligning to TRBD1. V dropped 1 base and J dropped 8; count of bases not matched to a gene: 9. CDR3 length equals 16 residues. The germline CDR1 and CDR2 sequences are MDHEN and SYDVKM. The CDR3 DNA reads TGTGCCAGCAGTTTATTCGGACAGGGGTGGGGACATGAGCAGTTCTTC. Translation gives CASSLFGQGWGHEQFF.

The J gene is TRBJ2-5, the V gene TRBV7-2; no clear D. Germline CDR1 is SGHTA and CDR2 is FQGNSA. The CDR3 is made up of 11 amino acids. Trimming took off 5 bases at V and 5 bases at J, with 6 bases between the two ends. CDR3 sequence reads: CASSTRETQYF. DNA of the CDR3: TGTGCCAGCAGCACCCGGGAGACCCAGTACTTC. The whole variable domain, remainder taken from reference TRBV7-2 and TRBJ2-5, is GAGVSQSPSNKVTEKGKDVELRCDPISGHTALYWYRQSLGQGLEFLIYFQGNSAPDKSGLPSDRFSAERTGGSVSTLTIQRTQQEDSAVYLCASSTRETQYFGPGTRLLVL.

This rearrangement joins TRBV4-3 to TRBJ2-2, with no clear D. The CDR3 is 18 residues long. Between the trimmed V and J ends, which lost 0 bases and 6 bases, there was a span of 20 bases. Germline V gene sequence: CDR1 LGHNA, CDR2 YSLEER. CDR3 nucleotides: TGCGCCAGCAGCCAAGAGCTTGGAGCGCAAGCTCCGTCCGGGGAGCTGTTTTTT. This sequence encodes CASSQELGAQAPSGELFF.

This chain connects TRBV19 to TRBJ2-5; the D gene is possibly TRBD1 (6 bases). Germline assignment: CDR1 LNHDA and CDR2 SQIVND (reference sequence). Trimming stripped 5 bases from V and 2 bases from J, with 15 bases between. This CDR3 comprises 15 residues. The CDR3 loop is CASSPRGQSQETQYF. CDR3 nucleotide sequence: TGTGCCAGTAGTCCGAGAGGACAGAGTCAAGAGACCCAGTACTTC.

The CDR3 sequence is CAWTGTSGPGQYF. The DNA for the CDR3 is TGTGCCTGGACCGGGACTAGCGGTCCTGGGCAGTACTTC. The chain links TRBV30 to TRBJ2-7; TRBD2 matches 11 bases. Trimming cost V 4 bases and J 9 bases; bases outside gene matches: 8. CDR3 length: 13 residues. Per germline, CDR1 GTSNPN and CDR2 SVGIG (reference sequence).

V and J are TRBV4-2 and TRBJ2-3, with 8 positions matching TRBD2. The CDR3 runs to 16 residues. CDR1 is LGHNA, CDR2 YNFKEQ, per germline. The V and J ends lost 4 bases and 2 bases, in that order; junction bases with no gene match: 8. This CDR3 reads CASSPGRGDITDTQYF. The CDR3 coding sequence is TGTGCCAGCAGCCCCGGGCGGGGGGATATCACAGATACGCAGTATTTT.

This chain connects TRBV7-9 to TRBJ2-6; weak D call: TRBD1 (6 bases). The V gene lost 5 bases and the J gene lost 0 bases, with 8 bases spanning the gap. This CDR3 has 15 residues. The V gene's germline CDR1 is SEHNR and CDR2 FQNEAQ (reference sequence). This CDR3 is CASSEQGSGANVLTF. The CDR3 nucleotides are TGTGCCAGCAGCGAACAGGGCTCTGGGGCCAACGTCCTGACTTTC.

The genes are TRBV27 and TRBJ2-5; no definite D call. The CDR3 is 12 amino acids. Germline V gene data show CDR1 as MNHEY and CDR2 as SMNVEV (reference sequence). V lost 3 bases to trimming and J lost 5 bases, with 7 bases between them. CDR3 sequence: CASSFSGETQYF. The CDR3 DNA is TGTGCCAGCAGTTTTTCTGGGGAGACCCAGTACTTC.

The V call is TRBV30, the J call TRBJ1-4, with D hard to call. V was clipped by 5 bases and J by 7 bases, with 17 bases between them. CDR1 and CDR2 from the germline V gene are GTSNPN and SVGIG (reference sequence). CDR3 length: 14 residues. The CDR3 protein is CAWAFRIGGEKLFF. As DNA, the CDR3 is TGTGCCTGGGCTTTTAGGATCGGAGGTGAAAAACTGTTTTTT.

The J gene is TRBJ2-3, the V gene TRBV5-1; the match to TRBD2 covers 7 bases. The germline V gene has CDR1 SGHRS and CDR2 YFSETQ. The V and J ends lost 0 bases and 6 bases, in that order; junction bases with no gene match: 4. The CDR3 covers 14 residues. The CDR3 coding sequence is TGCGCCAGCAGCTTGGATTCCGGGGGGGATACGCAGTATTTT. This sequence encodes CASSLDSGGDTQYF. The variable domain in full, completed from reference TRBV5-1 and TRBJ2-3, reads KAGVTQTPRYLIKTRGQQVTLSCSPISGHRSVSWYQQTPGQGLQFLFEYFSETQRNKGNFPGRFSGRQFSNSRSEMNVSTLELGDSALYLCASSLDSGGDTQYFGPGTRLTVL.